The rows below give T cell receptor beta chains drawn from one sample of a study of identical twins. TCRdb independently ran MiXCR on the 5' RACE reads; one entry per CDR3 protein. Of approximately 300,000 distinct CDR3 sequences listed, roughly 8.6% are singletons. The sample was also linked to a second study, of yellow fever vaccine responses in identical twins.

The sequenced sample was CD8+ T cells sorted from blood. Receptor source: a woman between 18 and 30 years old in good health. Each CDR3 is given with its conserved first and last residue. The D gene is left open where the match is weak. The size entry is marked missing in some rows and otherwise reads once, few, many or a size class.

V	size	J	D	CDR3	DNA
TRBV4-3	many	TRBJ2-3	-	CASSQVGGDGDTQYF	TGCGCCAGCAGCCAAGTTGGGGGAGACGGGGATACGCAGTATTTT
TRBV24-1	few	TRBJ2-7	-	CATSEDSSETYEQYF	TGTGCCACCAGTGAAGACAGTTCGGAGACCTACGAGCAGTACTTC
TRBV9	many	TRBJ1-2	-	CASSGGRARSNYGYTF	TGTGCCAGCAGCGGCGGAAGGGCCAGGTCTAACTATGGCTACACCTTC
TRBV7-9	few	TRBJ2-1	-	CASSLEPLGNEQFF	TGTGCCAGCAGCTTAGAACCGCTAGGCAATGAGCAGTTCTTC
TRBV3-1	many	TRBJ2-7	-	CASSQDRIGFHYEQYF	TGTGCCAGCAGCCAAGATCGTATTGGATTCCACTACGAGCAGTACTTC
TRBV2	-	TRBJ2-7	TRBD2	CASSGGTSGYYEQYF	TGTGCCAGCAGTGGCGGGACTAGCGGATACTACGAGCAGTACTTC
TRBV15	few	TRBJ2-5	TRBD1	CATSSLWRTGSQETQYF	TGTGCCACCAGCAGCCTTTGGCGGACAGGGAGCCAAGAGACCCAGTACTTC
TRBV7-9	few	TRBJ2-1	TRBD2	CASSPPSGGDNEQFF	TGTGCCAGCAGCCCCCCAAGCGGGGGGGACAATGAGCAGTTCTTC
TRBV5-1	-	TRBJ2-7	-	CASSRGGYWIYEQYF	TGCGCCAGCAGCCGGGGTGGGTATTGGATTTACGAGCAGTACTTC
TRBV3-1	-	TRBJ2-6	-	CATSKAFSWARANVLTF	TGTGCCACCAGCAAGGCGTTCTCATGGGCACGGGCCAACGTCCTGACTTTC
TRBV5-1	many	TRBJ2-7	-	CASSLVGDEQYF	TGCGCCAGCAGCTTGGTTGGGGATGAGCAGTACTTC
TRBV6-2/TRBV6-3	few	TRBJ2-3	-	CASSYGPGSADTQYF	TGTGCCAGCAGTTACGGTCCCGGGAGTGCAGATACGCAGTATTTT
TRBV27	once	TRBJ1-5	-	CASSLQGTGQPQHF	TGTGCCAGCAGTCTTCAGGGAACCGGTCAGCCCCAGCATTTT
TRBV5-5	-	TRBJ1-5	-	CASSLGFGGNQPQHF	TGTGCCAGCAGCTTGGGGTTCGGCGGCAATCAGCCCCAGCATTTT
TRBV29-1	many	TRBJ2-7	-	CSACSEDSYEQYF	TGCAGCGCCTGTAGCGAAGACTCCTACGAGCAGTACTTC
TRBV27	-	TRBJ1-6	TRBD1	CASSFQPGQGTNSPLHF	TGTGCCAGCAGTTTCCAGCCGGGACAGGGAACAAATTCACCCCTCCACTTT
TRBV27	many	TRBJ2-5	TRBD1	CASRQYRDSQETQYF	TGTGCCAGCAGACAATACCGGGACAGTCAAGAGACCCAGTACTTC
TRBV24-1	-	TRBJ2-5	-	CATSDLGPETRGQETQYF	TGTGCCACCAGTGATTTGGGACCCGAGACCCGGGGCCAAGAGACCCAGTACTTC
TRBV2	-	TRBJ2-3	-	CATEGAGTQYF	TGTGCCACCGAGGGTGCTGGTACGCAGTATTTT
TRBV3-1	many	TRBJ2-1	-	CASSQVGVGEQFF	TGTGCCAGCAGCCAAGTAGGGGTGGGTGAGCAGTTCTTC
TRBV27	-	TRBJ2-1	-	CATLGSNEQFF	TGTGCCACCCTAGGGAGCAATGAGCAGTTCTTC
TRBV6-4	many	TRBJ2-3	TRBD2	CASSAGAGEATDTQYF	TGTGCCAGCAGTGCGGGAGCGGGAGAGGCGACAGATACGCAGTATTTT
TRBV29-1	many	TRBJ2-5	-	CSVQKLGTPETQYF	TGCAGCGTTCAAAAACTGGGGACCCCGGAGACCCAGTACTTC
TRBV20-1	-	TRBJ2-3	TRBD1	CSARDLQGADTQYF	TGCAGTGCTAGAGATCTCCAGGGGGCAGATACGCAGTATTTT
TRBV29-1	many	TRBJ2-3	-	CSVRDSRTDTQYF	TGCAGCGTCCGGGACTCCCGCACAGATACGCAGTATTTT
TRBV19	-	TRBJ1-1	-	CASSIWGGNTEAFF	TGTGCCAGTAGTATTTGGGGAGGAAACACTGAAGCTTTCTTT
TRBV7-2	few	TRBJ2-7	-	CASTRGYEQYF	TGTGCCAGCACCCGCGGGTACGAGCAGTACTTC
TRBV23-1	few	TRBJ2-5	-	CASSQSCGQETQYF	TGCGCCAGCAGTCAATCGTGCGGGCAAGAGACCCAGTACTTC
TRBV7-2	-	TRBJ2-3	TRBD2	CGSSITSGGGPDTQYF	TGTGGCAGCAGCATAACTAGCGGGGGGGGCCCAGATACGCAGTATTTT
TRBV5-1	-	TRBJ2-3	TRBD2	CASSRGLAGESTDTQYF	TGCGCCAGCAGCAGGGGACTAGCGGGGGAATCCACAGATACGCAGTATTTT
TRBV13	-	TRBJ2-6	TRBD1	CASSLQTGDGANVLTF	TGTGCCAGCAGCTTACAAACAGGGGACGGGGCCAACGTCCTGACTTTC
TRBV9	-	TRBJ1-6	TRBD1	CASSDRGGNSPLHF	TGTGCCAGCAGCGACAGGGGAGGTAATTCACCCCTCCACTTT
TRBV4-1	few	TRBJ2-1	-	CASSQEIGYNEQFF	TGCGCCAGCAGCCAAGAAATTGGATACAATGAGCAGTTCTTC
TRBV7-9	few	TRBJ2-7	-	CASRGFSSGASYEQYF	TGTGCCAGCAGAGGTTTCTCTTCAGGGGCCTCCTACGAGCAGTACTTC
TRBV10-3	-	TRBJ1-4	-	CAISENWVVDEKLFF	TGTGCCATCAGTGAGAATTGGGTGGTAGACGAAAAACTGTTTTTT
TRBV28	-	TRBJ1-1	TRBD1	CASRRGQGFFSRNTEAFF	TGTGCCAGCAGGCGGGGACAGGGATTTTTTTCCAGGAACACTGAAGCTTTCTTT
TRBV7-9	-	TRBJ2-1	-	CASSLLVDTYNEQFF	TGTGCCAGCAGCTTACTGGTGGACACCTACAATGAGCAGTTCTTC
TRBV13	few	TRBJ1-5	TRBD1	CASSSGTGTNQPQHF	TGTGCCAGCAGCTCCGGGACAGGGACTAACCAGCCCCAGCATTTT
TRBV6-2/TRBV6-3	many	TRBJ2-1	-	CAIGGIREQFF	TGTGCCATCGGGGGAATCCGTGAGCAGTTCTTC
TRBV5-1	-	TRBJ2-7	-	CASSLTGITYEQYF	TGCGCCAGCAGCTTGACAGGGATAACCTACGAGCAGTACTTC
TRBV4-3	few	TRBJ2-1	-	CASSQQEFIRNEQFF	TGCGCCAGCAGCCAGCAGGAGTTCATCCGCAATGAGCAGTTCTTC
TRBV27	-	TRBJ2-2	-	CASSPTGWDTGELFF	TGTGCCAGCAGTCCCACGGGATGGGACACCGGGGAGCTGTTTTTT
TRBV7-9	few	TRBJ1-6	-	CASRLSGSRYSPLHF	TGTGCCAGCAGATTATCGGGGTCCCGGTATTCACCCCTCCACTTT